What follows is one T cell receptor (beta chain) and its context. The sample is drawn from a study of immune characterization of retroperitoneal liposarcoma. TCRdb re-derived calls from the PCR reads in MiXCR, one entry per CDR3 protein. The sample lists almost 8,500 distinct CDR3 sequences, roughly 41% seen once, with 15% in the top ten. V was clipped by 2 bases and J by 8 bases, with 12 bases between them. The CDR3 runs 13 residues. In germline, CDR1 is MNHEY, CDR2 SVGAGI. The source is a male donor with retroperitoneal liposarcoma. Input material: tumor tissue. The chain joins TRBV6-5 to TRBJ1-2; tentatively, D is TRBD1 (6 bases). CDR3 sequence: CASSYPQGGGYTF. In DNA, the CDR3 is TGTGCCAGCAGTTACCCACAGGGTGGCGGCTACACCTTC.